A single sample is the source of the 10 T cell receptor beta chains below, sequenced in a study of blood T cells in healthy people across ages. A second PCR, run for about 6 to 11 cycles, used a sample-barcoded 5' primer plus a J-beta primer mix. Using its own MiXCR run on the 5' RACE reads, TCRdb lists one record per CDR3 protein. The table shows 1.5 million to 2 million distinct CDR3 sequences, with approximately 32% occurring only once. Material: blood. All receptors come from a woman in her 30s in good health.

This chain uses TRBV12-3 or TRBV12-4 with TRBJ2-5; 7 nucleotides line up with TRBD2. The DNA end favors TRBJ2-7, so the J call may be wrong. CDR3 length: 13 amino acids. The CDR3 loop is CASSSTSFGEQYF. The DNA of the CDR3 is TGTGCCAGCAGTTCGACTAGCTTCGGCGAGCAGTACTTC.

This clonotype was recorded a few times. This CDR3 reads CASSLEVTRGLVTDTQYF. The CDR3 nucleotides read TGCGCCAGCAGCCTTGAAGTCACCCGGGGGCTTGTTACAGATACGCAGTATTTT. The chain joins TRBV4-1 to TRBJ2-3; D tentatively fits TRBD1 or TRBD2 (6 bases each). The V gene's germline CDR1 is MGHRA and CDR2 YSYEKL. The CDR3 contains 18 residues. V dropped 4 bases and J dropped 3 bases, with 23 bases sitting between them.

The chain uses TRBV30 and TRBJ2-7; 7 bases match TRBD1. The last part of the DNA fits TRBJ2-5 better; the J call may be wrong. Germline values: CDR1 GTSNPN, CDR2 SVGIG (reference sequence). The CDR3 has 12 amino acids. For the CDR3, the DNA is TGTGCCTGTGACAGGGATGAAGAGACCCAGTACTTC. Its protein product is CACDRDEETQYF.

This clonotype was seen only a few times. The chain's CDR3 is CASSLEWPGGGSYNEQFF. CDR3 in DNA: TGTGCCAGCAGTTTAGAGTGGCCAGGGGGTGGGTCCTACAATGAGCAGTTCTTC. This rearrangement joins TRBV12-3 or TRBV12-4 to TRBJ2-1, with 7 bases identical to TRBD1. Trimming at V came to 1 base and at J to 1 base, leaving 10 bases not matched to a gene. The CDR3 is made up of 18 amino acids.

This clonotype showed up just a few times. The chain combines TRBV12-3 or TRBV12-4 with TRBJ1-2; weak D call: TRBD1 (6 bases). The CDR3 loop spans 13 amino acids. V was cut by 3 bases and J by 8 bases, with 13 bases left in between. DNA for the CDR3: TGTGCCAGCAGTTTTGGGCAGGGGAGAGGCTACACCTTC. It codes for CASSFGQGRGYTF.

The genes are TRBV28 and TRBJ2-4; 8 bases are shared with TRBD1. The germline gives CDR1 MDHEN, CDR2 SYDVKM. The ends lost 7 bases at V and 9 bases at J; junction bases unmatched: 11. The CDR3 has 14 amino acids. CDR3 DNA sequence: TGTGCCAGCATCGACAGGGGCGGAAGGGTCATTCAGTACTTC. It is translated as CASIDRGGRVIQYF.

This clonotype occurred a few times. The chain has TRBV5-1 and TRBJ2-7; D gene uncertain. V was clipped by 0 bases and J by 0 bases, with 13 bases between them. This CDR3 is built from 16 residues. Germline V gives CDR1 SGHRS, CDR2 YFSETQ. The CDR3 DNA is TGCGCCAGCAGCTTGGAGGTTTTCGGCTCCTCCTACGAGCAGTACTTC. The encoded protein is CASSLEVFGSSYEQYF.

This clonotype occurred many times. This chain joins TRBV29-1 and TRBJ1-2; D unresolved. Trimming removed 6 bases from V and 4 bases from J, with 18 bases in between. Per germline, CDR1 SQVTM and CDR2 ANQGSEA. The CDR3 length is 14 residues. CDR3 loop: CSVQPGDVGYGYTF. CDR3 DNA sequence: TGCAGCGTCCAACCCGGGGATGTTGGCTATGGCTACACCTTC.

The sample holds many counts of this clonotype. V is TRBV9 and J is TRBJ2-7; 7 bases fit TRBD2. The CDR3 sequence is 15 residues long. The J segment lost 2 bases and the V segment lost 4 bases, leaving 9 bases of the junction unmatched. CDR1 and CDR2 from the germline V gene are SGDLS and YYNGEE. The CDR3 bases are TGTGCCAGCAGCCCCGGGGGGAGGATAACCTACGAGCAGTACTTC. Its protein is CASSPGGRITYEQYF.

Concerning this clonotype: The junction and the germline gene differ at one end; a read error may be behind it. This chain uses TRBV7-7 with TRBJ2-1; D tentatively fits TRBD1 or TRBD2 (6 bases each). CDR1 is SSHAT and CDR2 is FNYEAQ in the germline V gene (reference sequence). CDR3 length: 13 residues. For the CDR3, the DNA is TGTGCCGGCAGCTTCGGGGGCAACAATGAGCAGTTCTTC. Its protein is CAGSFGGNNEQFF.